This TCR beta chain is from a study of shared clonotypes between healthy human individuals. Donation came from healthy HIV-negative adults that had no recent acute infections or vaccinations. Measured with immunoSEQ multiplex PCR; TCRdb has only the in-frame clones, and not every one. The profile shows about 490,000 clones, 81% of them singletons. The TCR originated in a woman between 40 and 50 years old in good health. Some clones in this sample may be carry-over from other donors' samples. Sequenced sample: PBMCs.

CDR3 sequence: CASSFGRTSGRNEQFF. DNA of the CDR3: TGTGCCAGCAGTTTCGGCCGGACTAGCGGGAGGAATGAGCAGTTCTTC. The chain has TRBV27 and TRBJ2-1; the match to TRBD2 covers 14 bases. V lost 3 bases and J lost 7; bases outside the gene matches: 5. CDR1 is MNHEY, CDR2 SMNVEV, per germline (reference sequence). The CDR3 totals 16 residues.